This T cell receptor (beta chain) was recovered during a study of T cell responses to AZD1222 COVID-19 vaccine. Across the study: Combined were second doses at about 4 or about 12 weeks. General study points: Across spike, vaccine-associated CD4 TCRs were found, dominant at 160-218 and 743-854. Clonal diversity was possibly underestimated, and white British individuals and females predominated among donors.

Clones were sequenced by immunoSEQ multiplex PCR, and TCRdb holds only the in-frame ones, with some missing. The data hold 150,000 to 200,000 clones, with around 90% observed a single time. In its sample, this clone was seen a few times. What it binds is not known. V was clipped by 2 bases and J by 3 bases; unmatched bases: 9. The CDR3 is 19 residues long. Germline CDR1 MNHNS, CDR2 SASEGT. The rearrangement links TRBV6-1 to TRBJ2-1, with 14 bases aligning to TRBD2. This material consisted of peripheral blood, taken on day 0 of AZD1222 vaccination. The source is an adult in good health. In DNA form, the CDR3 reads TGTGCCAGCAGTGAAAAAGGACTAGCGGGGGGAAGAAACTACAATGAGCAGTTCTTC. Protein product: CASSEKGLAGGRNYNEQFF.